The 13 T cell receptor beta chains given below trace back to one sample, sequenced in a study of T cell changes during pregnancy in multiple sclerosis. The assay was immunoSEQ multiplex PCR, and TCRdb's table has in-frame clones only and misses some. The top ten clones hold 13% of a sample with roughly 40,000 clones, more than 85% of them seen once. The input for sequencing was CD8+ T cells from peripheral blood mononuclear cells, taken in the first trimester of pregnancy. Receptors originate from a female donor with multiple sclerosis, enrolled in a pregnancy study.

V is TRBV2 and J is TRBJ2-7, with D possibly being TRBD1 (5 bases). Trimming shortened V by 4 bases and J by 2 bases, and 9 bases separated the two germline ends. Germline assignment: CDR1 SNHLY and CDR2 FYNNEI. The CDR3 loop spans 13 amino acids. The CDR3 reads CASSGQNPYEQYF. Here the CDR3 DNA reads TGTGCCAGCAGTGGACAGAATCCCTACGAGCAGTACTTC.

This chain uses TRBV10-3 with TRBJ2-2; TRBD2 matches at 9 bases. The CDR3 length is 21 residues. The germline V gene encodes CDR1 ENHRY and CDR2 SYGVKD. V trimming: 7 bases; J trimming: 2 bases; junction bases outside the gene matches: 23. The CDR3 DNA reads as TGTGCCATCAAAGTCTTCAATTTGGCGGGGGGGCGAGACACAAACACCGGGGAGCTGTTTTTT. This codes for CAIKVFNLAGGRDTNTGELFF.

The V gene is TRBV9, the J gene TRBJ2-1; perhaps TRBD2 as D (6 bases). Trimming shortened V by 3 bases and J by 5 bases, and 18 bases separated the two germline ends. The CDR3 sequence is 16 residues long. Per the germline V gene, CDR1 is SGDLS and CDR2 is YYNGEE. CDR3: CASSGLAGGTDNEQFF. The DNA of the CDR3 is TGTGCCAGCAGCGGCTTAGCTGGCGGGACCGACAATGAGCAGTTCTTC.

This clone was observed a few times. V and J are TRBV7-8 and TRBJ1-1; D call uncertain. This CDR3 contains 12 residues. Germline-derived CDR1 and CDR2 are SGHVS and FQNEAQ. With 5 bases removed from V and 5 bases from J, the gap between germline ends came to 9 bases. CDR3 nucleotide sequence: TGTGCCAGCAGCCGAGGTGGTACTGAAGCTTTCTTT. Translation gives CASSRGGTEAFF.

V gene TRBV13 combines with J gene TRBJ1-2, with a tentative D call TRBD1 (5 bases). The CDR3 consists of 14 residues. V gave up 2 bases and J gave up 5 bases, with 12 bases separating them. CDR1 is PRHDT and CDR2 is FYEKMQ in the germline V gene (reference sequence). For the CDR3, the DNA is TGTGCCAGCAGCTTATCGGGGGTAGGGTATGGCTACACCTTC. Its translation: CASSLSGVGYGYTF. The entire variable domain, with the rest obtained from reference TRBV13 and TRBJ1-2, is as follows: AAGVIQSPRHLIKEKRETATLKCYPIPRHDTVYWYQQGPGQDPQFLISFYEKMQSDKGSIPDRFSAQQFSDYHSELNMSSLELGDSALYFCASSLSGVGYGYTFGSGTRLTVV.

The chain joins TRBV5-1 to TRBJ2-7; tentatively, D is TRBD1 (6 bases). The CDR3 has 15 amino acids. Germline V lookup: CDR1 SGHRS, CDR2 YFSETQ. Trimming removed 0 bases at V and 0 bases at J, with 10 bases between. CDR3 DNA: TGCGCCAGCAGCTTGGTACAGGGATCCTCCTACGAGCAGTACTTC. Its translation is CASSLVQGSSYEQYF.

The chain is built from TRBV30 and TRBJ2-7, with D possibly TRBD1 on 5 matching bases. V lost 5 bases and J 3 bases, leaving 11 bases between the germline ends. The V gene's germline CDR1 is GTSNPN and CDR2 SVGIG (reference sequence). The CDR3 has 12 amino acids. DNA of the CDR3: TGTGCCTGGTCACCGGACAACTACGAGCAGTACTTC. It translates to CAWSPDNYEQYF.

The rearrangement joins TRBV27 to TRBJ2-2; the D is unclear. CDR3 length equals 12 residues. V was shortened by 7 bases and J by 5 bases, with 8 bases between the two germline ends. CDR1 and CDR2 from the germline V gene are MNHEY and SMNVEV (reference sequence). In nucleotides, the CDR3 is TGTGCCAGCACCAGTTGGACCGGGGAGCTGTTTTTT. Protein sequence: CASTSWTGELFF.

This clone has a count of ten or more. The rearrangement uses TRBV10-3 and TRBJ1-2, with TRBD1 matching 7 bases. The CDR3 loop spans 16 amino acids. V shed 3 bases and J 1 base; nucleotides not matched to a gene: 8. Germline V gene lookup returns CDR1 ENHRY and CDR2 SYGVKD. The CDR3 region has the DNA TGTGCCATCAGTGATTTGAGGGACAGTATTAACTATGGCTACACCTTC. Its translation is CAISDLRDSINYGYTF.

The chain is built from TRBV7-9 and TRBJ1-6; 7 bases match TRBD1. The germline V gene has CDR1 SEHNR and CDR2 FQNEAQ (reference sequence). The CDR3 extends over 18 amino acids. V was clipped by 2 bases and J by 9 bases; unmatched bases: 16. The chain's CDR3 is CASSLPTGISSAGSPLHF. The CDR3 bases are TGTGCCAGCAGCTTACCGACAGGGATATCATCGGCGGGTTCACCCCTCCACTTT.

This chain joins TRBV9 and TRBJ1-1; D possibly corresponds to TRBD1 (6 bases). Between the trimmed V and J ends, which lost 4 bases and 4 bases, there was a span of 11 bases. The CDR3 is made up of 13 amino acids. Germline V CDR1 and CDR2: SGDLS, YYNGEE. CDR3 in amino acids: CASSPLRGTEAFF. The CDR3 DNA reads as TGTGCCAGCAGCCCACTCAGGGGCACTGAAGCTTTCTTT.

The CDR3 DNA reads as TGTGCCAGCTCTGCCCTTGGACAGGAAAATGAAAAACTGTTTTTT. Its translation is CASSALGQENEKLFF. This chain joins TRBV6-5 and TRBJ1-4, with 7 bases matching TRBD1. V was clipped by 8 bases and J by 5 bases; unmatched bases: 11. This CDR3 comprises 15 residues. The V gene's germline CDR1 is MNHEY and CDR2 SVGAGI.

The chain combines TRBV11-3 with TRBJ2-1, with TRBD2 identical over 11 bases. Germline CDR1 reads SGHNT; CDR2 reads YENEEA. There are 17 residues in the CDR3. With V trimmed by 3 bases and J by 8 bases, 12 bases remained unmatched. The CDR3 DNA reads TGTGCCAGCAGCTTTAGCGGGGGGGCCGTCGGTGTCGATGAGCAGTTCTTC. It encodes CASSFSGGAVGVDEQFF.